Listed below are T cell receptor beta chains from one sample, sequenced in a study of T cells in Graves' hyperthyroidism and ophthalmopathy. MiXCR, run by TCRdb on the multiplex PCR reads, gives a single entry per CDR3 protein. This table has some 530,000 distinct CDR3 sequences, about 22% appearing once. The sample taken for sequencing was blood. All receptors come from a woman in her 70s with Graves' ophthalmopathy. CDR3s include the opening cysteine and the closing phenylalanine or tryptophan. The D gene is left open where the match is weak. Clone sizes are given selectively: once, few, many, or a class where the clone is expanded.

j_call clone_size v_call d_call cdr3_nt cdr3_aa
TRBJ1-1 few TRBV29-1 - TGCAGCGTCGAAGGGGGGGCCTCAGGCGCCGAAGCTTTCTTT CSVEGGASGAEAFF
TRBJ2-2 few TRBV12-3/TRBV12-4 - TGTGCCAGCAGTTTATTACATAGCACCGGGGAGCTGTTTTTT CASSLLHSTGELFF
TRBJ2-7 few TRBV6-1 - TGTGCCAGCAGTGAGCCAGGGGCCGGTATCTACGAGCAGTACTTC CASSEPGAGIYEQYF
TRBJ2-2 - TRBV11-2 - TGTGCCAGCAGCTTAGCCGGGCAGCTGAACACCGGGGAGCTGTTTTTT CASSLAGQLNTGELFF
TRBJ1-2 few TRBV10-3 - TGTGCCATCAGTGAAAAACAGAGCTATGGCTACACCTTC CAISEKQSYGYTF
TRBJ2-5 many TRBV29-1 TRBD2 TGCAGCGTTGAACTCGGACTAGCGGGAGTAGAGACCCAGTACTTC CSVELGLAGVETQYF
TRBJ1-1 - TRBV6-1 TRBD1 TGTGCCAGCAGACGCCGGCTCACCGGGACAGACATGAACACTGAAGCTTTCTTT CASRRRLTGTDMNTEAFF
TRBJ2-7 few TRBV29-1 - TGCAGCGTCACCCCCGATTACTCCTACGAGCAGTACTTC CSVTPDYSYEQYF
TRBJ2-3 - TRBV7-2 - TGTGCCAGCAGCTTAGTGACTTCACTTAGCACAGATACGCAGTATTTT CASSLVTSLSTDTQYF
TRBJ2-1 - TRBV7-8 TRBD2 TGTGCCAGCAGCCCCACCGGGGGGACCGATGAGCAGTTCTTC CASSPTGGTDEQFF
TRBJ2-7 many TRBV10-3 - TGTGCCATCAGTGAGTCGGGTAGGGCCGACGAGCAGTACTTC CAISESGRADEQYF
TRBJ2-7 - TRBV20-1 - TGCAGTGCTAGCCAAGAGCTCGTGAAGCAGTACTTC CSASQELVKQYF
TRBJ1-2 few TRBV7-8 - TGTGCCAGCAGCCCCCGGGGGTGGGGGTATGGCTACACCTTC CASSPRGWGYGYTF
TRBJ1-1 many TRBV18 - TGTGCCAGCTCACCAAAGAGCTTAAAGTCTTCGAACACTGAAGCTTTCTTT CASSPKSLKSSNTEAFF
TRBJ2-5 few TRBV18 - TGTGCCAGCTCACCACGGTCTAGCGTGGAGACCCAGTACTTC CASSPRSSVETQYF
TRBJ2-1 many TRBV28 TRBD2 TGTGCCAGCAGTTTATGGACTAGCGGGAGTGATGAGCAGTTCTTC CASSLWTSGSDEQFF
TRBJ2-3 many TRBV28 - TGTGCCAGCAGCCCTTACAGGGTGAGCACAGATACGCAGTATTTT CASSPYRVSTDTQYF
TRBJ1-5 - TRBV7-8 - TGTGCCAGCAGCTCCACCCGTCCTACCAATCAGCCCCAGCATTTT CASSSTRPTNQPQHF
TRBJ1-1 - TRBV6-5 - TGTGCCAGCAGTTACTCGGGTCGGGGCACTGAAGCTTTCTTT CASSYSGRGTEAFF
TRBJ1-1 many TRBV12-3/TRBV12-4 - TGTGCCAGCAGCCCGGGACAACTCGCTGAAGCTTTCTTT CASSPGQLAEAFF
TRBJ2-7 few TRBV6-2/TRBV6-3 - TGTGCCAGCAGCCGTCTGCGACAGCCCTACGAGCAGTACTTC CASSRLRQPYEQYF
TRBJ2-7 once TRBV4-2 TRBD1 TGTGCCAGCAGCCATGGGACAGGGTCCTACGAGCAGTACTTC CASSHGTGSYEQYF
TRBJ2-3 - TRBV5-1 TRBD2 TGCGCCAGCAGCTTGCCGACGGGAGGGTTCGGGGATACGCAGTATTTT CASSLPTGGFGDTQYF
TRBJ1-1 many TRBV6-1 - TGTGCCAGCACTTCCAGGGGAGGGAACACTGAAGCTTTCTTT CASTSRGGNTEAFF
TRBJ1-5 once TRBV27 TRBD1 TGTGCCAGCAGCGGACAGGCAAGGGAGCCCCAGCATTTT CASSGQAREPQHF
TRBJ1-1 many TRBV28 TRBD1 TGTGCCAGCATCACAGGGGTCTATACTGAAGCTTTCTTT CASITGVYTEAFF
TRBJ2-1 many TRBV28 - TGTGCCAGCAGGGTGGGACTGCATGAGCAGTTCTTC CASRVGLHEQFF
TRBJ2-1 few TRBV12-3/TRBV12-4 TRBD2 TGTGCCAGCAGTTTAAGACTAGCGAACTACAATGAGCAGTTCTTC CASSLRLANYNEQFF
TRBJ2-7 few TRBV10-1 TRBD2 TGCGCCAGCCCCCCGGCTAGCGGGAGAGGCAATTCGTACGAGCAGTACTTC CASPPASGRGNSYEQYF
TRBJ2-4 - TRBV30 - TGTGCCTTTTTTAGGGCAGCCAACGGGAGAAACATTCAGTACTTC CAFFRAANGRNIQYF
TRBJ2-3 - TRBV6-5 - TGTGCCAGCAGTTACTCGACCCAGATTAGCACAGATACGCAGTATTTT CASSYSTQISTDTQYF
TRBJ1-3 - TRBV27 - TGTGCCAGCAGTTTTTCGAGCTCTGGAAACACCATATATTTT CASSFSSSGNTIYF
TRBJ1-4 few TRBV12-3/TRBV12-4 TRBD1 TGTGCCAGCAGGGGGGGGACAGTTAATGAAAAACTGTTTTTT CASRGGTVNEKLFF
TRBJ1-1 - TRBV6-5 TRBD1 TGTGCCAGCAGTTACACGGAGACAGGGGCCACTGAAGCTTTCTTT CASSYTETGATEAFF
TRBJ2-7 few TRBV4-2 - TGTGCCAGCAGCCGGGAGTCCGGGAGTAGCTCCTACGAGCAGTACTTC CASSRESGSSSYEQYF